These 29 T cell receptor beta chains share one sample of origin, sequenced in a study of blood T cell repertoires in COVID-19. The repertoire was sequenced with immunoSEQ multiplex PCR; TCRdb's copy has only in-frame clones and lacks some. The sample carries tens of thousands of clones, more than 75% recorded once. The sample consisted of peripheral blood. The receptor set was obtained from a man aged 50-60 years with active COVID-19.

The V and J genes are TRBV24-1 and TRBJ2-5; 7 nucleotides match TRBD2. Germline values: CDR1 KGHDR, CDR2 SFDVKD. Trimming removed 5 bases from V and 4 bases from J; junction bases left unmatched: 6. This CDR3 contains 14 residues. The CDR3 nucleotides are TGTGCCACCAGTGCGGGGGGTAGGGGAGAGACCCAGTACTTC. Translated: CATSAGGRGETQYF.

The chain carries TRBV6-5 and TRBJ1-4; D uncertain. Germline CDR1 reads MNHEY; CDR2 reads SVGAGI. This CDR3 comprises 15 residues. Trimming took 6 bases from V and 0 from J, leaving 11 bases between them. This CDR3 reads CASRNSAATNEKLFF. As DNA, the CDR3 is TGTGCCAGCAGGAACAGTGCTGCAACTAATGAAAAACTGTTTTTT.

This chain uses TRBV5-1 with TRBJ1-3; possibly TRBD1 for D (5 bases). In germline, CDR1 is SGHRS, CDR2 YFSETQ. The CDR3 loop spans 17 amino acids. V dropped 4 bases and J dropped 0 bases, with 17 bases sitting between them. For the CDR3, the DNA is TGCGCCAGCAGCGACGGATACAGGTACAACTCTGGAAACACCATATATTTT. Protein: CASSDGYRYNSGNTIYF. The full variable domain, with the rest looked up from reference TRBV5-1 and TRBJ1-3, is KAGVTQTPRYLIKTRGQQVTLSCSPISGHRSVSWYQQTPGQGLQFLFEYFSETQRNKGNFPGRFSGRQFSNSRSEMNVSTLELGDSALYLCASSDGYRYNSGNTIYFGEGSWLTVV.

In DNA form, the CDR3 reads TGTGCCAGCAGCGGCGGAGAGACGATGAACACTGAAGCTTTCTTT. It translates to CASSGGETMNTEAFF. This chain connects TRBV7-2 to TRBJ1-1; D gene unclear. CDR1 SGHTA and CDR2 FQGNSA come from the germline V gene. The CDR3 contains 15 residues. V was cut by 5 bases and J by 0 bases, with 13 bases left in between.

This clone was detected only a few times. The CDR3, as DNA: TGTGCCAGCAGCTTAACAGGGGGAAGGAATCAGCCCCAGCATTTT. It specifies CASSLTGGRNQPQHF. V is TRBV7-2 and J is TRBJ1-5; 8 positions match TRBD1. J lost 4 bases, V lost 2 bases, and 4 bases had no gene match. CDR3 size: 15 residues. Per germline, CDR1 SGHTA and CDR2 FQGNSA. The full variable domain, with the rest looked up from reference TRBV7-2 and TRBJ1-5, is GAGVSQSPSNKVTEKGKDVELRCDPISGHTALYWYRQSLGQGLEFLIYFQGNSAPDKSGLPSDRFSAERTGGSVSTLTIQRTQQEDSAVYLCASSLTGGRNQPQHFGDGTRLSIL.

The rearrangement links TRBV6-5 to TRBJ1-5, with D hard to call. This CDR3 is 15 amino acids long. V was pared by 6 bases and J by 5 bases, with 17 bases between. Germline values: CDR1 MNHEY, CDR2 SVGAGI. The CDR3 region is CASRTLTSQHQPQHF. In nucleotides, the CDR3 is TGTGCCAGCAGAACTCTGACATCTCAGCATCAGCCCCAGCATTTT.

The V and J genes are TRBV9 and TRBJ1-6, with D perhaps TRBD1 (6 bases). The germline CDR1 and CDR2 sequences are SGDLS and YYNGEE. With 0 bases removed from V and 6 bases from J, the gap between germline ends came to 7 bases. The CDR3 extends over 14 amino acids. CDR3 in amino acids: CASSVGTVNSPLHF. CDR3 DNA: TGTGCCAGCAGCGTAGGGACAGTTAATTCACCCCTCCACTTT.

The table lists this clone with a count of one. CDR3 sequence: CASSSSGSWAGELFF. In DNA, the CDR3 is TGTGCCAGCAGCTCGAGCGGGAGTTGGGCCGGGGAGCTGTTTTTT. The gene calls are TRBV5-6 and TRBJ2-2; 8 bases agree with TRBD2. The CDR3 spans 15 residues. V shed 3 bases, J shed 6 bases, and the junction held 7 bases outside the gene matches. From germline, CDR1 is SGHDT and CDR2 YYEEEE.

The genes are TRBV5-4 and TRBJ2-2; 9 bases agree with TRBD1. Germline V gene lookup returns CDR1 SGHNT and CDR2 YYREEE (reference sequence). Trimming removed 2 bases from V and 3 bases from J; junction bases left unmatched: 5. This CDR3 spans 16 amino acids. This chain's CDR3 is CASSFGQGMDTGELFF. Here the CDR3 DNA reads TGTGCCAGCAGCTTTGGACAGGGGATGGACACCGGGGAGCTGTTTTTT.

V is TRBV5-1 and J is TRBJ2-7; perhaps TRBD2 as D (5 bases). The CDR3 has 14 amino acids. V shed 4 bases and J shed 0 bases, with 11 bases lying between them. Germline-derived CDR1 and CDR2 are SGHRS and YFSETQ. The CDR3: CASSRTGNSYEQYF. The CDR3 DNA sequence: TGCGCCAGCAGCCGGACGGGAAACTCCTACGAGCAGTACTTC.

V gene TRBV7-2 combines with J gene TRBJ2-7; 11 bases are a match to TRBD2. The V gene end was trimmed by 4 bases and the J gene end by 10 bases; junction bases not matched to a gene: 9. CDR3 length: 14 amino acids. Germline V gives CDR1 SGHTA, CDR2 FQGNSA. Here the CDR3 DNA reads TGTGCCAGCAGCTGGAATAGCGGGGGGGGACCTCAGTACTTC. This translates into CASSWNSGGGPQYF.

The rearrangement uses TRBV15 and TRBJ2-1; possible D gene TRBD1, 5 bases. The germline V gene has CDR1 LNHNV and CDR2 YYDKDF (reference sequence). The V and J ends lost 0 bases and 4 bases respectively, with 10 bases between them. The CDR3 loop spans 15 amino acids. The CDR3 DNA reads as TGTGCCACCAGCAGAGATTCGAACAGGTACAATGAGCAGTTCTTC. It codes for CATSRDSNRYNEQFF. Supplemented by reference TRBV15 and TRBJ2-1, the full variable domain reads DAMVIQNPRYQVTQFGKPVTLSCSQTLNHNVMYWYQQKSSQAPKLLFHYYDKDFNNEADTPDNFQSRRPNTSFCFLDIRSPGLGDTAMYLCATSRDSNRYNEQFFGPGTRLTVL.

The gene calls are TRBV10-3 and TRBJ2-3; D is undetermined. Trimming pared 0 bases from V and 5 bases from J, leaving 3 bases between. The CDR3 spans 12 residues. In germline, CDR1 is ENHRY, CDR2 SYGVKD. Here the CDR3 DNA reads TGTGCCATCAGTGAGTCTCAAGATACGCAGTATTTT. Amino acids: CAISESQDTQYF.

The V and J genes are TRBV30 and TRBJ1-6, with D possibly matching TRBD1 (5 bases). V lost 1 base and J 5 bases, leaving 15 bases between the germline ends. The CDR3 is 16 residues long. Germline CDR1 and CDR2: GTSNPN and SVGIG (reference sequence). CDR3 coding DNA: TGTGCCTGGAGTGAAGGCAGGGTAAAACATAATTCACCCCTCCACTTT. Translation gives CAWSEGRVKHNSPLHF.

The chain combines TRBV7-2 with TRBJ1-1; D ambiguous. The germline gives CDR1 SGHTA, CDR2 FQGNSA. V dropped 0 bases and J dropped 1 base, with 6 bases sitting between them. The CDR3 sequence is 14 residues long. CDR3 nucleotides: TGTGCCAGCAGCTTAGCCAGCGGGAACACTGAAGCTTTCTTT. The encoded protein is CASSLASGNTEAFF.

Regarding this clone: At one boundary the junction diverges from the germline segment, which might be a read error. J is TRBJ2-3 and V is TRBV6-1; possibly TRBD1 for D (6 bases). There are 15 residues in the CDR3. Germline V CDR1 and CDR2: MNHNS, SASEGT. This chain's CDR3 is CASREARGIADTQYF. CDR3 DNA: TGTGCCAGCAGGGAAGCCAGGGGAATCGCAGATACGCAGTATTTT.

The chain combines TRBV6-5 with TRBJ2-7; a possible D gene is TRBD1 (6 bases). The V gene lost 2 bases and the J gene lost 1 base, with 9 bases spanning the gap. This CDR3 contains 14 residues. The germline gives CDR1 MNHEY, CDR2 SVGAGI. The CDR3 sequence is CASSYARGSYEQYF. The CDR3 DNA reads as TGTGCCAGCAGTTACGCCAGGGGTTCCTACGAGCAGTACTTC.

The chain recombines TRBV6-2 or TRBV6-3 with TRBJ1-2; D possibly corresponds to TRBD1 (5 bases). Between the trimmed V and J ends, which lost 6 bases and 5 bases, there was a span of 13 bases. The CDR3 loop spans 13 amino acids. Germline loops: CDR1 MNHEY, CDR2 SVGEGT. Here the CDR3 reads CASSQPGLYGYTF. The CDR3 bases are TGTGCCAGCAGCCAGCCGGGACTTTATGGCTACACCTTC.

The CDR3 protein is CASSDWAGPKDTQYF. In DNA form, the CDR3 reads TGTGCCAGCAGTGACTGGGCGGGACCCAAAGATACGCAGTATTTT. This rearrangement joins TRBV6-4 to TRBJ2-3; perhaps TRBD2 as D (6 bases). CDR3 length: 15 amino acids. Per germline, CDR1 MRHNA and CDR2 SNTAGT. V lost 1 base to trimming and J lost 5 bases, with 13 bases between them.

This clone has only one observation. The V and J genes are TRBV5-5 and TRBJ2-7; the match to TRBD1 covers 9 bases. After removal of 4 bases from V and 9 bases from J, the junction contained 11 bases not matched to a gene. The CDR3 runs to 14 residues. Germline V gene lookup returns CDR1 SGHKS and CDR2 YYEKEE (reference sequence). CDR3 loop: CASSHRDREWGQYF. The CDR3 DNA follows: TGTGCCAGCAGCCACCGGGACAGGGAATGGGGGCAGTACTTC. The full variable domain, with the rest looked up from reference TRBV5-5 and TRBJ2-7, is DAGVTQSPTHLIKTRGQQVTLRCSPISGHKSVSWYQQVLGQGPQFIFQYYEKEERGRGNFPDRFSARQFPNYSSELNVNALLLGDSALYLCASSHRDREWGQYFGPGTRLTVT.

This clone has only one observation. The J gene is TRBJ1-2, the V gene TRBV18; D unclear. V lost 0 bases, J lost 7 bases, and 12 bases lay in between. Germline V gene sequence: CDR1 KGHSH, CDR2 LQKENI. CDR3 length equals 14 residues. This CDR3 reads CASSPPVAGVGYTF. The CDR3 coding sequence is TGTGCCAGCTCACCACCGGTTGCCGGGGTTGGCTACACCTTC.

Only a few counts were recorded for this clone. The V gene is TRBV6-2 or TRBV6-3, the J gene TRBJ1-2; no firm D call. The CDR3 loop spans 16 amino acids. From germline, CDR1 is MNHEY and CDR2 SVGEGT. V was cut by 4 bases and J by 10 bases, with 25 bases left in between. The CDR3 region is CASSSPSLRILSDYTF. As DNA, the CDR3 is TGTGCCAGCAGTTCCCCTAGCCTCAGGATTCTAAGCGACTACACCTTC.

The chain carries TRBV7-9 and TRBJ2-6; 7 nucleotides match TRBD1. The CDR3 covers 16 residues. Germline-derived CDR1 and CDR2 are SEHNR and FQNEAQ (reference sequence). V lost 6 bases, J lost 0 bases, and 5 bases stayed unmatched. The CDR3 DNA follows: TGTGCCAGCAGACGGACAGGTAACTCTGGGGCCAACGTCCTGACTTTC. Residues: CASRRTGNSGANVLTF.

V is TRBV4-3 and J is TRBJ2-7; a possible D gene is TRBD1 (6 bases). V was trimmed by 3 bases and J by 3 bases, leaving 12 bases between them. Germline V lookup: CDR1 LGHNA, CDR2 YSLEER. The CDR3 has 14 residues. CDR3 DNA: TGCGCCAGCAGCCAGGGCCGGGACATCTACGAGCAGTACTTC. Translation gives CASSQGRDIYEQYF.

This chain connects TRBV5-6 to TRBJ2-1, with TRBD2 matching over 11 bases. The CDR3 is 18 residues long. The V gene end was trimmed by 1 base and the J gene end by 7 bases; junction bases not matched to a gene: 13. The germline V gene has CDR1 SGHDT and CDR2 YYEEEE. CDR3 protein: CASSLRWLAGGLVNEQFF. CDR3 coding DNA: TGTGCCAGCAGCTTGCGTTGGTTAGCGGGGGGGCTTGTGAATGAGCAGTTCTTC.

This sequence joins TRBV19 and TRBJ2-3; 7 bases are shared with TRBD1. The germline V gene has CDR1 LNHDA and CDR2 SQIVND (reference sequence). This CDR3 spans 17 amino acids. V lost 4 bases to trimming and J lost 1 base; unmatched junction nucleotides: 11. DNA of the CDR3: TGTGCCAGTAGTAGACGCACGGACAGGCAGGGCACAGATACGCAGTATTTT. Protein sequence: CASSRRTDRQGTDTQYF.

The chain carries TRBV28 and TRBJ1-6; perhaps TRBD1 as D (6 bases). This CDR3 is built from 17 residues. Per germline, CDR1 MDHEN and CDR2 SYDVKM. Trimming took 3 bases from V and 5 from J, leaving 17 bases between them. CDR3 amino acids: CASSFTKRDTNNSPLHF. DNA of the CDR3: TGTGCCAGCAGTTTTACCAAGAGGGACACTAATAATTCACCCCTCCACTTT.

The J gene is TRBJ1-1, the V gene TRBV28; D is perhaps TRBD1 (5 bases). V was cut by 4 bases and J by 10 bases, with 13 bases left in between. Germline V lookup: CDR1 MDHEN, CDR2 SYDVKM. The CDR3 covers 12 residues. DNA for the CDR3: TGTGCCAGCAGTTCCGATGGGAGGGGAGCTTTCTTT. Translated, it gives CASSSDGRGAFF. The full variable domain, with the rest looked up from reference TRBV28 and TRBJ1-1, is DVKVTQSSRYLVKRTGEKVFLECVQDMDHENMFWYRQDPGLGLRLIYFSYDVKMKEKGDIPEGYSVSREKKERFSLILESASTNQTSMYLCASSSDGRGAFFGQGTRLTVV.

V is TRBV11-3 and J is TRBJ2-4, with D possibly matching TRBD2 (5 bases). Germline V gene sequence: CDR1 SGHNT, CDR2 YENEEA. The CDR3 loop spans 14 amino acids. Trimming removed 0 bases from V and 6 bases from J, with 9 bases in between. CDR3 protein: CASSLEGVRNIQYF. The CDR3 region has the DNA TGTGCCAGCAGCTTAGAGGGAGTGAGAAACATTCAGTACTTC.